The entry that follows covers one T cell receptor beta chain sequence. The method was immunoSEQ multiplex PCR; TCRdb's version includes in-frame clones alone and lacks a portion of them. The sample gives about 57,000 clones, around four fifths of which show up once; about 3.5% is in the top ten. This record comes from a study of siplizumab effects on memory and regulatory T cells. In germline, CDR1 is DFQATT, CDR2 SNEGSKA (reference sequence). The CDR3 contains 11 residues. Sequenced material: memory CD4+ T cells sorted from blood. The sequence derives from a human donor in good health. V and J are TRBV20-1 and TRBJ2-7, with D unresolved. CDR3: CSERLPYEQYF. The CDR3 nucleotides are TGCAGCGAGAGACTTCCCTACGAGCAGTACTTC.